The entry below describes one T cell receptor beta chain. What it binds is not known. Genomic DNA, the template, was used for profiling of the TCR beta VDJ and CDR3. From the reads, TCRdb called clonotypes with MiXCR, one entry per CDR3 protein. The sample includes some 280,000 distinct CDR3 sequences, about 56% of them seen just once. The source of the sample is a study of CD8+CD57+ T cells in acquired aplastic anemia. About the research overall: Yields of DNA that came from sorted CD4+ and CD8+ cells averaged roughly 3.2 ug.

V was cut by 2 bases and J by 8 bases, with 6 bases left in between. Germline CDR1 is SNHLY and CDR2 is FYNNEI. The CDR3 is 11 residues long. Whole-study results and caveats: Patients and controls shared some 30 CD8+ CDR3 sequences. Significance was not reached for CD8+ Simpson's diversity between patients and controls.

This sequence originates from a human donor with severe aplastic anemia or a healthy control (not recorded which). The chain employs TRBV2 and TRBJ1-1; D is unresolved. Sequenced input: sorted CD4+, CD8+, or CD8+CD57+ T cells (not recorded which) from PBMCs. The CDR3 spells CASSEWVEAFF. Here the CDR3 DNA reads TGTGCCAGCAGTGAATGGGTAGAAGCTTTCTTT.